This TCR beta chain was retrieved from a study of human T cells and chemical hapten exposure. In its sample, this clonotype was seen a few times. This sample's time point: pre-sensitization, week 0. The treatment: therapeutic diphenylcyclopropenone sensitization with weekly scalp DPC. TCRdb recomputed calls from the RACE reads with MiXCR, one row per CDR3 protein. Of some 74,000 distinct CDR3 sequences in the sample, about 15% were seen once. The sequences come from whole blood, collected in connection with sensitization to the hapten diphenylcyclopropenone (DPC). The TCR comes from a woman aged 45-65 years with alopecia areata. Some clones in this sample may be carry-over from other donors' samples.

The chain's CDR3 is CSAGGLNTEAFF. The CDR3 DNA reads TGCAGCGCTGGGGGGCTGAACACTGAAGCTTTCTTT. The chain uses TRBV29-1 and TRBJ1-1, with TRBD1 as a possible D gene (6 bases). The V end lost 7 bases, the J end lost 0 bases, and 9 bases lay between the germline ends. The CDR3 is made up of 12 amino acids. The germline V gene encodes CDR1 SQVTM and CDR2 ANQGSEA.